This TCR beta chain was sequenced for a study of blood T cell repertoires in COVID-19. Study details: From T cells, B-cell-depleted T cells, or PBMCs came the material, which was cDNA or gDNA.

Study processing details: How many nucleated cells were present was estimated from reference gene primer amplification. Repertoires were generated with immunoSEQ multiplex PCR, while TCRdb's copy carries only in-frame clones and drops some. V, J and clone size were drawn from that table, and D and trimming were deduced from the DNA. Of roughly 38,000 clones listed, more than 60% are singletons. Germline V gene sequence: CDR1 LGHDT, CDR2 YNNKEL (reference sequence). The CDR3 sequence is 14 residues long. V lost 5 bases, J lost 5 bases, and 13 bases lay in between. This chain uses TRBV3-1 (or the pseudogene TRBV3-2) with TRBJ2-1; D uncertain. This TCR was sampled from a man aged 60 to 75 with active COVID-19. The source material was peripheral blood. This CDR3 reads CASSSRFPDNEQFF. Written as DNA, the CDR3 is TGTGCCAGCAGCTCGAGATTCCCCGACAATGAGCAGTTCTTC.